This TCR beta chain was found in a study of blood T cell repertoires in COVID-19. Across the whole study: COVID-19 samples collected from the United States, Italy and Spain covered acute and convalescent phases. Nucleic acid was either cDNA or gDNA, and it came from T cells, B-cell-depleted T cells, or PBMCs.

Original analysis: By means of reference gene primer amplification, nucleated cell counts were estimated. Sequencing used immunoSEQ multiplex PCR; TCRdb keeps in-frame clones, though not all of them. The D gene and trimming were derived from the DNA, and the V and J assignments and clone size from that table. The profile covers 140,000 or so clones, with more than 75% appearing a single time and 8% to 9% taken by the ten largest. The V end lost 5 bases, the J end lost 5 bases, and 11 bases lay between the germline ends. The length of the CDR3 is 13 residues. Germline V lookup: CDR1 SGHTA, CDR2 FQGNSA.

The chain is built from TRBV7-2 and TRBJ2-3, with D possibly matching TRBD1 (6 bases). This receptor was taken from a woman aged 50 to 60 with active or convalescent COVID-19. The sequenced sample was peripheral blood. The CDR3 sequence: CASSPSRGDTQYF. DNA of the CDR3: TGTGCCAGCAGCCCAAGCAGGGGAGATACGCAGTATTTT.